The source of this T cell receptor (beta chain) is a study of blood T cell repertoires in COVID-19. Germline CDR1 reads SEHNR; CDR2 reads FQNEAQ (reference sequence). The CDR3 consists of 14 residues. Unmatched junction bases numbered 6, after V lost 5 bases and J lost 7 bases. Produced via immunoSEQ multiplex PCR; TCRdb's table is partial and in-frame only. The sample lists 300,000 or so clones, 75% to 95% seen once, with about 1.1% in the top ten. Cohort 3 donors were reported recovered after two negative PCRs, clearance, or symptom resolution. The TCR sequence derives from a woman aged 25 to 39 who had recovered from COVID-19. The chain couples TRBV7-9 to TRBJ2-1; 9 bases agree with TRBD1. Sequencing was carried out using PBMCs or T cells enriched from blood (not recorded which). CDR3: CASSLRDRANEQFF. In DNA form, the CDR3 reads TGTGCCAGCAGCCTCCGGGACAGGGCGAATGAGCAGTTCTTC. Complete variable domain (other parts from reference TRBV7-9 and TRBJ2-1): DTGVSQNPRHKITKRGQNVTFRCDPISEHNRLYWYRQTLGQGPEFLTYFQNEAQLEKSRLLSDRFSAERPKGSFSTLEIQRTEQGDSAMYLCASSLRDRANEQFFGPGTRLTVL.